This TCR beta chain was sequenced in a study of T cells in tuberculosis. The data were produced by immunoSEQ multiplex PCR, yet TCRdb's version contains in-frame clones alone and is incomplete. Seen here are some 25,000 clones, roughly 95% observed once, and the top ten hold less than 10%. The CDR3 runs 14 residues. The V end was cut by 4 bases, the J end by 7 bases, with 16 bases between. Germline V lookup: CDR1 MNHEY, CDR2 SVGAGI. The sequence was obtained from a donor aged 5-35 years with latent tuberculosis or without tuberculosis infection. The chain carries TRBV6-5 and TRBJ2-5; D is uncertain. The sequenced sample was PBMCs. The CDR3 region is CASSSNPTGLTQYF. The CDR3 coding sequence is TGTGCCAGCAGTTCCAACCCGACTGGGTTGACCCAGTACTTC.